This TCR beta chain is from a study of cytomegalovirus exposure and HLA in healthy donors. The CDR3 has 15 residues. V lost 6 bases, J lost 2 bases, and 14 bases lay in between. Germline values: CDR1 SNHLY, CDR2 FYNNEI. Of note for this clone: Antigen specificity is unknown. This sample includes further DNA sequences coding for the same CDR3.

PCR amplification relied on 60 Vbeta primers (plus 13 Jbeta primers). Data came from immunoSEQ multiplex PCR; TCRdb stores just in-frame clones and leaves some out. The sample holds around 110,000 clones, around 70% seen once. Regarding the study as a whole: The authors later found HLA-associated TCR beta chains more clonally expanded than equally common others. Specificity for CMV antigens was confirmed in vitro for a few of the CMV-associated chains. Only CMV serostatus was available as immune exposure information. A missense variant in DCLRE1C was later tied to TCR beta V- and J-gene trimming.

The sample consisted of PBMCs. This TCR was recovered from a woman aged 18-29 years in good health and CMV-seronegative. The chain is built from TRBV2 and TRBJ1-5; possibly TRBD1 for D (5 bases). The CDR3 sequence: CASSLGGSGNQPQHF. The CDR3 DNA sequence: TGTGCCAGCAGCCTTGGGGGGTCCGGCAATCAGCCCCAGCATTTT. The full variable domain, in which reference TRBV2 and TRBJ1-5 provide the parts outside the CDR3, is EPEVTQTPSHQVTQMGQEVILRCVPISNHLYFYWYRQILGQKVEFLVSFYNNEISEKSEIFDDQFSVERPDGSNFTLKIRSTKLEDSAMYFCASSLGGSGNQPQHFGDGTRLSIL.